This TCR beta chain was captured in a study of OX40 agonist ivuxolimab in advanced cancers. Turning to the overall study: The costimulatory receptor OX40 (CD134) was targeted by ivuxolimab, a fully human IgG2 agonistic monoclonal antibody. Intravenous ivuxolimab was administered to patients every 2 weeks at six dose levels: 0.01, 0.1, 0.3, 1.5, 3 and 10 mg/kg. Of the roughly 52 patients in dose escalation, 19 had hepatocellular carcinoma, roughly 15 had melanoma, 9 had renal cell carcinoma and 9 had head and neck cancer. A male proportion of around 83% and a mean age of 60 years, ranging from roughly 23 to 90, were recorded for the dose-escalation cohort. Prior anti-PD-1, anti-PD-L1 or anti-CTLA-4 therapy was permitted, and 40% of dose-escalation patients had received checkpoint inhibitors. Partial responses occurred in three dose-escalation patients, of whom one had hepatocellular carcinoma and two had cutaneous melanoma. Peripheral TCRbeta sequencing was intended to test whether TCR sequence diversity was altered and clonal T-cell expansion was caused by ivuxolimab. The paper describes the monotherapy dose-escalation part (N = 52 patients) of the phase I trial of ivuxolimab.

The junction shows trimming of 0 bases on V and 1 base on J, plus 10 bases between the germline ends. For CDR1 and CDR2, the germline V gene lists SGDLS and YYNGEE. The CDR3 contains 15 residues, cysteine and phenylalanine counted. Only the CDR3 DNA is retained, 45 bases long and in frame from the first base. On the study overall, not on this receptor specifically: Low levels of normalized T-cell clonal expansion were also seen in some patients who did not respond. Which antigens the clonally expanded peripheral T cells were specific for was not determined. Partial responders in the 0.1-3.0 mg/kg groups had among the lowest normalized peripheral clonal expansion, especially among CD8+ T cells. On average, CD8+ T cells showed more expanded clones than CD4+ T cells after ivuxolimab. Clonal expansion of both CD4+ and CD8+ blood T cells was observed from baseline to week 6 at doses 0.1 to 3.0 mg/kg.

The trial excluded patients who had a history of autoimmune disease or who were on systemic immunosuppression. In every dose cohort, peripheral blood was drawn for TCR sequencing at baseline, cycle 4 day 1, and cycle 7 day 1. Samples came from an open-label, multicenter, first-in-human phase I dose-escalation trial of ivuxolimab. Adults with locally advanced or metastatic melanoma, renal cell, hepatocellular, or head and neck squamous cell carcinoma were enrolled in the trial. Before TCR sequencing, CD4+ T cells and CD8+ T cells were sorted from peripheral blood as separate populations. To sequence the TCRbeta CDR3 region, genomic DNA was isolated from the sorted cells. The immunoSEQ Assay was used to sequence the TCRbeta CDR3 regions. This immuneACCESS table, as held by TCRdb, lists in-frame sequences with V and J called but not all clones. Of the missing ones, under half trace to an unresolved V gene in checked studies; the others have no known cause. The sample records roughly 75,000 clones, more than 75% of which are singletons. The ten biggest clones cover 0.7% to 0.9% of the sample.

This clone was seen a handful of times. Its antigen remains undetermined. Qualities for individual bases were not recorded, and no much larger clone is one base off. The sequences come from CD4+ or CD8+ T cells sorted from blood, collected in a trial of the OX40 agonist ivuxolimab. The TCR originated in an adult with an advanced solid tumor such as melanoma, head and neck, liver or kidney cancer. The sequence joins TRBV9 to TRBJ2-5; TRBD2 is a weak D gene call, 5 bases matching. The sequenced DNA: TGTGCCAGCAGCGTAGCCTCGGGATCCCAAGAGACCCAGTACTTC. Its translation is CASSVASGSQETQYF.